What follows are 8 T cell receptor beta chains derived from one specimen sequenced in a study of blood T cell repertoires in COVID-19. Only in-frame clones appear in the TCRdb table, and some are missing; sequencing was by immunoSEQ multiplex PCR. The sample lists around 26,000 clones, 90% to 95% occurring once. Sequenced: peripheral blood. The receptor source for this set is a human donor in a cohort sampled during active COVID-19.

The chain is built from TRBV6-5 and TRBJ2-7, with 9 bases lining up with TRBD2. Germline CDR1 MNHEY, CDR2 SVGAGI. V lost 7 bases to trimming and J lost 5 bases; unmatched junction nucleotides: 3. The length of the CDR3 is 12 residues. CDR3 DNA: TGTGCCAGCATGGGACTAGCAAACGAGCAGTACTTC. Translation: CASMGLANEQYF.

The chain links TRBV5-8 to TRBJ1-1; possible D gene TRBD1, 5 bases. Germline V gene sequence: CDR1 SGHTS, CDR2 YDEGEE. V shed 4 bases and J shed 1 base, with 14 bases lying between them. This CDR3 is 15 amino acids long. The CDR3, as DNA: TGTGCCAGCAGCCGAGGTCGGCAGGGGAACACTGAAGCTTTCTTT. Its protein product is CASSRGRQGNTEAFF.

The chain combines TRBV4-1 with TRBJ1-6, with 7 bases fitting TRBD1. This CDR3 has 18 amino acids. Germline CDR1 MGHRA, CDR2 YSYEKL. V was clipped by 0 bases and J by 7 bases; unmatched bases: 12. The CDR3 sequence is CASSQEARQGLRNSPLHF. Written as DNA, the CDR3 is TGCGCCAGCAGCCAAGAGGCCCGACAGGGCCTAAGGAATTCACCCCTCCACTTT.

The CDR3 is CASSLAAAGDASYEQYF. The DNA for the CDR3 is TGCGCCAGCAGCTTGGCCGCGGCAGGGGACGCGTCCTACGAGCAGTACTTC. V is TRBV5-1 and J is TRBJ2-7; perhaps TRBD1 as D (6 bases). With 0 bases removed from V and 1 base from J, the gap between germline ends came to 17 bases. Germline V gene data show CDR1 as SGHRS and CDR2 as YFSETQ. The CDR3 is 17 residues long.

CDR3 nucleotides: TGTGCCAGCAGGCGGCAGGGTGTTGTTTCCTACGAGCAGTACTTC. This gives the protein CASRRQGVVSYEQYF. This chain connects TRBV27 to TRBJ2-7; a weak D match, TRBD1 (5 bases). This CDR3 is 15 amino acids long. CDR1 and CDR2 from the germline V gene are MNHEY and SMNVEV (reference sequence). Trimming removed 6 bases at V and 1 base at J, with 16 bases between.

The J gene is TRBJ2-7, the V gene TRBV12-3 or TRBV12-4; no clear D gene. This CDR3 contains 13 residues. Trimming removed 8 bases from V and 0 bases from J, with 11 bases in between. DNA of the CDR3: TGTGCCAGCTCCCAGTCAAACTCCTACGAGCAGTACTTC. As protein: CASSQSNSYEQYF.

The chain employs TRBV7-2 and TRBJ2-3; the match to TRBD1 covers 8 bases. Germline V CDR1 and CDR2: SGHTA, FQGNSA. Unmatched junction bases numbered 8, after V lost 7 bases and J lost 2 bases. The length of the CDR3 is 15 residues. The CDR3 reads CASIDRGDITDTQYF. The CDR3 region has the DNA TGTGCCAGCATAGACAGGGGCGATATCACAGATACGCAGTATTTT.

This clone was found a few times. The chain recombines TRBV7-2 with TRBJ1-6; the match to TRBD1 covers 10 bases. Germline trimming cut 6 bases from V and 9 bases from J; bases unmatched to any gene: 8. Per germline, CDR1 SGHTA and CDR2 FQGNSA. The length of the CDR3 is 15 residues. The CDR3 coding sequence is TGTGCCAGCAGTCCCGGGACAGGGGTTTTTTCACCCCTCCACTTT. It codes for CASSPGTGVFSPLHF.